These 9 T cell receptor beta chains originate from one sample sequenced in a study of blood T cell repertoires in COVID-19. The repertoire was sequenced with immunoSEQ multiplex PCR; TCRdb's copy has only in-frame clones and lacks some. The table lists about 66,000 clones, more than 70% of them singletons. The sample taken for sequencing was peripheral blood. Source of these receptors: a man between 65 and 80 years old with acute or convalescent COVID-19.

CDR3 sequence: CASSEAYGGPAYGYTF. The CDR3 DNA reads as TGTGCCAGCAGTGAAGCTTACGGAGGGCCTGCCTATGGCTACACCTTC. The chain couples TRBV6-1 to TRBJ1-2, with D unresolved. The CDR3 extends over 16 amino acids. V lost 0 bases, J lost 4 bases, and 15 bases lay in between. CDR1 is MNHNS and CDR2 is SASEGT in the germline V gene.

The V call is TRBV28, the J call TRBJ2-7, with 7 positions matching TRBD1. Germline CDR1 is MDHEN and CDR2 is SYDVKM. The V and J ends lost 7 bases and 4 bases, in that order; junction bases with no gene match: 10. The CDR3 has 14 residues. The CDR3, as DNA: TGTGCCAGCACTCCTTGGGACAGAAAGTACGAGCAGTACTTC. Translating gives CASTPWDRKYEQYF.

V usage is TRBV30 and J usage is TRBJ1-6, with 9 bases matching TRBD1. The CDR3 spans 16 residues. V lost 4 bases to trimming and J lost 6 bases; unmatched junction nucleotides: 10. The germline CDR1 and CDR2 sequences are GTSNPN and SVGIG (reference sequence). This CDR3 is CAWTGYRDRVNSPLHF. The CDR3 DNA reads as TGTGCCTGGACAGGGTACCGGGACAGGGTTAATTCACCCCTCCACTTT.

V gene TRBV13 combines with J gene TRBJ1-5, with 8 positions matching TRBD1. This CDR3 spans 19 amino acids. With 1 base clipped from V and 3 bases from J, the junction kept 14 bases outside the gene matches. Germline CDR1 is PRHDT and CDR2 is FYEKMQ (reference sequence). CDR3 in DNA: TGTGCCAGCAGCTTAGCCGTCACAGGGGGGCAATGTGCCAATCAGCCCCAGCATTTT. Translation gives CASSLAVTGGQCANQPQHF.

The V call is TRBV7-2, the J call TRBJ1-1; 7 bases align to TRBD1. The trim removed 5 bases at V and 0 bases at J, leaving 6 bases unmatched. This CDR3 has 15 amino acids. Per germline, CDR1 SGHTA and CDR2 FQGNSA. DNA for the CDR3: TGTGCCAGCAGCCCCCAGGGACAGATGAACACTGAAGCTTTCTTT. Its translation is CASSPQGQMNTEAFF.

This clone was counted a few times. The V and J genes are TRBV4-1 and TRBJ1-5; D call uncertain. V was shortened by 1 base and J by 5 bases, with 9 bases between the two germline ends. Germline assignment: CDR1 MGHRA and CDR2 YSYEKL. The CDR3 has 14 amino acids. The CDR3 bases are TGCGCCAGCAGCCAAGTCCTTGCGGATCAGCCCCAGCATTTT. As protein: CASSQVLADQPQHF.

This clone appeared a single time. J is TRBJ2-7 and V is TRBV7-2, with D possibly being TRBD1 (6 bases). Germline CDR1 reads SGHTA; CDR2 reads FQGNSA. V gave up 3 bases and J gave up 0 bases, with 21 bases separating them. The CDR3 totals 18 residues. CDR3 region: CASSLRQGTGSISYEQYF. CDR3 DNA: TGTGCCAGCAGCTTGAGGCAGGGTACAGGGTCCATCTCCTACGAGCAGTACTTC.

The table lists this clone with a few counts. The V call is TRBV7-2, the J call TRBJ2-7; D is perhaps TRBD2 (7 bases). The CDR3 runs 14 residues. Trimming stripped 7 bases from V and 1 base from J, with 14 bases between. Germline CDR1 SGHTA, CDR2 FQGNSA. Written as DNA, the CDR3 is TGTGCCAGCACTCAAGGGGGGGGATCCTACGAGCAGTACTTC. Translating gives CASTQGGGSYEQYF. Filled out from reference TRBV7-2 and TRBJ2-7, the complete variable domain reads GAGVSQSPSNKVTEKGKDVELRCDPISGHTALYWYRQSLGQGLEFLIYFQGNSAPDKSGLPSDRFSAERTGGSVSTLTIQRTQQEDSAVYLCASTQGGGSYEQYFGPGTRLTVT.

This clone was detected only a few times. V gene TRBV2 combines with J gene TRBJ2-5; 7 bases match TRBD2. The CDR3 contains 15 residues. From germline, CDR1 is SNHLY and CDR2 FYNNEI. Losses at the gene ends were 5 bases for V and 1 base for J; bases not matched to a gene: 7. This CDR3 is CASSLSGMSQETQYF. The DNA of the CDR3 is TGTGCCAGCAGTCTAAGCGGGATGAGCCAAGAGACCCAGTACTTC.